This entry is about one T cell receptor beta chain. As yet, its antigen is unknown. A much larger clone lies a single base off, so this may be a read error. Looked up from germline, CDR1 is SGHVS and CDR2 is FQNEAQ. V shed 5 bases and J shed 5 bases, with 13 bases lying between them. CDR3 size: 14 residues. TCRdb re-analysed the reads in MiXCR, keeping a single row per CDR3 protein. The table includes roughly 990,000 distinct CDR3 sequences, around 31% detected once. The data belong to a study of T cell repertoires in cytomegalovirus infection. Study-wide points: There were carriers of CMV plus the relevant HLA, and cumulative public TCR beta family frequency identified them. HLA-C-restricted, CMV-specific TCR beta clonotypes were dominant ex vivo.

The receptor's source is a human donor in good health (CMV status not recorded). Some clones in this sample may be carry-over from other donors' samples. The sequencing here drew on cultured CD8+ T cells from PBMCs, taken from culture after CMV antigen stimulation. The chain uses TRBV7-8 and TRBJ2-1; no reliable D call. The chain's CDR3 is CASSRTAIHNEQFF. CDR3 in DNA: TGTGCCAGCAGCCGGACCGCAATACACAATGAGCAGTTCTTC. Full variable domain (rest looked up from reference TRBV7-8 and TRBJ2-1): GAGVSQSPRYKVAKRGQDVALRCDPISGHVSLFWYQQALGQGPEFLTYFQNEAQLDKSGLPSDRFFAERPEGSVSTLKIQRTQQEDSAVYLCASSRTAIHNEQFFGPGTRLTVL.